In its sample, the clone carrying this TCR beta chain was seen once. Its antigen remains unidentified. The data were taken from a study of shared clonotypes between healthy human individuals. Each replicate PCR on the sorted subsets used about 220 ng DNA (roughly 32,000 T cell genomes). Authors' methods: ImmunoSEQ gave junction-only sequences without quality scores, so filtering differed. Assay used: immunoSEQ multiplex PCR; TCRdb lists only in-frame clones, some missing. V and J calls and clone size are given by that table; D and trimming were obtained from the DNA. The sample consists of over a million clones, roughly 74% of them appearing once. The donors, all of them Caucasian adults, lived in Nashville, Tennessee. Regarding the study as a whole: Among non-shared clonotypes, generation probabilities were lower than among those shared by all four donors.

The clonotype originates from a man aged 18 to 30 in good health. Some clones in this sample may be carry-over from other donors' samples. Sequencing input: memory CD4+ T cells from PBMCs. Subset in this sample: CD45RA-negative fraction.

The CDR3 reads CASSVEVREATGELFF. Here the CDR3 DNA reads TGTGCCAGCAGCGTAGAAGTCCGGGAGGCCACCGGGGAGCTGTTTTTT. This chain uses TRBV9 with TRBJ2-2; 7 bases align to TRBD2. Losses at the gene ends were 0 bases for V and 4 bases for J; bases not matched to a gene: 6. The CDR3 totals 16 residues. Germline lookup yields CDR1 SGDLS and CDR2 YYNGEE. Filled out from reference TRBV9 and TRBJ2-2, the complete variable domain reads DSGVTQTPKHLITATGQRVTLRCSPRSGDLSVYWYQQSLDQGLQFLIQYYNGEERAKGNILERFSAQQFPDLHSELNLSSLELGDSALYFCASSVEVREATGELFFGEGSRLTVL.